The 32 T cell receptor beta chains below come from one sample, sequenced in a study of blood T cell repertoires in COVID-19. Profiled with immunoSEQ multiplex PCR; TCRdb holds only in-frame clones, not every one. The table shows a few hundred thousand clones, with about 85% occurring only once. Sequenced: peripheral blood. The source of these receptors is a man aged 25-40 years with active or convalescent COVID-19.

The chain carries TRBV7-9 and TRBJ2-7; maybe TRBD1 (6 bases). V gave up 3 bases and J gave up 3 bases, with 12 bases separating them. In germline, CDR1 is SEHNR, CDR2 FQNEAQ (reference sequence). This CDR3 contains 14 residues. CDR3 amino acids: CASSFGDTIYEQYF. For the CDR3, the DNA is TGTGCCAGCAGCTTCGGGGACACAATCTACGAGCAGTACTTC.

The rearrangement joins TRBV2 to TRBJ2-1, with a weak D call TRBD2 (7 bases). Trimming shortened V by 7 bases and J by 5 bases, and 18 bases separated the two germline ends. Germline V gene lookup returns CDR1 SNHLY and CDR2 FYNNEI. There are 15 residues in the CDR3. The CDR3: CASTWGRGRNNEQFF. Written as DNA, the CDR3 is TGTGCCAGCACTTGGGGGAGGGGGAGGAACAATGAGCAGTTCTTC.

The CDR3 sequence is CASSISAGTGELFF. The CDR3 DNA sequence: TGCGCCAGCAGCATCTCGGCGGGTACCGGGGAGCTGTTTTTT. This chain links TRBV5-1 with TRBJ2-2; maybe TRBD2 (5 bases). The CDR3 loop spans 14 amino acids. From germline, CDR1 is SGHRS and CDR2 YFSETQ. V dropped 4 bases and J dropped 5 bases, with 12 bases sitting between them.

The rearrangement joins TRBV5-6 to TRBJ2-1; TRBD2 matches at 10 bases. The trim removed 4 bases at V and 9 bases at J, leaving 13 bases unmatched. The CDR3 runs to 16 residues. CDR1 and CDR2 from the germline V gene are SGHDT and YYEEEE. DNA of the CDR3: TGTGCCAGCAGCCCCGTCCGGCTAGCGGGAGTGGGTGAGCAGTTCTTC. It encodes CASSPVRLAGVGEQFF. The full variable domain, completed using reference TRBV5-6 and TRBJ2-1, is DAGVTQSPTHLIKTRGQQVTLRCSPKSGHDTVSWYQQALGQGPQFIFQYYEEEERQRGNFPDRFSGHQFPNYSSELNVNALLLGDSALYLCASSPVRLAGVGEQFFGPGTRLTVL.

This rearrangement joins TRBV6-5 to TRBJ1-4, with 9 bases fitting TRBD1. Per germline, CDR1 MNHEY and CDR2 SVGAGI. The V gene end was trimmed by 5 bases and the J gene end by 8 bases; junction bases not matched to a gene: 6. CDR3 length: 14 residues. CDR3 sequence: CASSMDRGGEKLFF. As DNA, the CDR3 is TGTGCCAGCAGTATGGACAGGGGCGGAGAAAAACTGTTTTTT.

In DNA, the CDR3 is TGTGCCAGCTGCACCGGGACAGGGGGGGGTCGGAGCAATCAGCCCCAGCATTTT. Translated, it gives CASCTGTGGGRSNQPQHF. The gene calls are TRBV28 and TRBJ1-5, with 11 bases matching TRBD1. The CDR3 is 18 amino acids. Trimming took 8 bases from V and 1 from J; bases not matched to a gene: 13. Germline V gene lookup returns CDR1 MDHEN and CDR2 SYDVKM.

The CDR3 coding sequence is TGCAGCGTTAGGGGATCCTACGAGCAGTACTTC. It encodes CSVRGSYEQYF. The gene calls are TRBV29-1 and TRBJ2-7; a possible D gene is TRBD1 (5 bases). V lost 5 bases, J lost 1 base, and 6 bases lay in between. The CDR3 totals 11 residues. CDR1 is SQVTM, CDR2 ANQGSEA, per germline.

This clone was recorded a few times. The CDR3 spells CASSESGQGPDTQYF. The DNA for the CDR3 is TGTGCCAGTAGCGAGAGTGGACAGGGGCCAGATACGCAGTATTTT. The V and J genes are TRBV19 and TRBJ2-3; 9 positions agree with TRBD1. Germline V gene data show CDR1 as LNHDA and CDR2 as SQIVND (reference sequence). This CDR3 is built from 15 residues. The trim removed 6 bases at V and 4 bases at J, leaving 8 bases unmatched.

V is TRBV6-1 and J is TRBJ1-4; possible D gene TRBD1, 5 bases. The V end was cut by 0 bases, the J end by 7 bases, with 12 bases between. The V gene's germline CDR1 is MNHNS and CDR2 SASEGT. The CDR3 is 15 residues long. The CDR3 protein is CASSEATLDSEKLFF. Here the CDR3 DNA reads TGTGCCAGCAGTGAAGCTACGCTCGACAGTGAAAAACTGTTTTTT.

The chain carries TRBV5-1 and TRBJ2-5; TRBD2 matches 7 bases. V shed 6 bases, J shed 5 bases, and the junction held 13 bases outside the gene matches. Germline CDR1 reads SGHRS; CDR2 reads YFSETQ. The CDR3 consists of 15 residues. CDR3 in amino acids: CASTSRGGTVETQYF. The CDR3 DNA follows: TGCGCCAGCACCTCCCGGGGAGGGACTGTGGAGACCCAGTACTTC.

The chain combines TRBV19 with TRBJ2-2; a weak D match, TRBD2 (6 bases). Germline V lookup: CDR1 LNHDA, CDR2 SQIVND (reference sequence). V lost 3 bases, J lost 2 bases, and 13 bases lay in between. The CDR3 is 16 amino acids. The CDR3 reads CASSIGGGTNTGELFF. The CDR3 DNA reads TGTGCCAGTAGTATCGGTGGCGGGACTAACACCGGGGAGCTGTTTTTT. The full variable domain, completed using reference TRBV19 and TRBJ2-2, is DGGITQSPKYLFRKEGQNVTLSCEQNLNHDAMYWYRQDPGQGLRLIYYSQIVNDFQKGDIAEGYSVSREKKESFPLTVTSAQKNPTAFYLCASSIGGGTNTGELFFGEGSRLTVL.

On this clone: Its ends do not fully match the called genes, so a read error is possible. The chain uses TRBV7-7 and TRBJ2-3; 9 positions agree with TRBD2. The CDR3 length is 14 residues. Germline assignment: CDR1 SSHAT and CDR2 FNYEAQ (reference sequence). CDR3 nucleotide sequence: TGTGCTAGCAGCTTGGGGACTAGCAGAGATACGCAGTATTTT. Translation gives CASSLGTSRDTQYF.

This rearrangement joins TRBV19 to TRBJ1-5; perhaps TRBD1 as D (6 bases). This CDR3 contains 15 residues. Per germline, CDR1 LNHDA and CDR2 SQIVND (reference sequence). Trimming took 5 bases from V and 0 from J, leaving 11 bases between them. CDR3 in amino acids: CASSPGQYSNQPQHF. As DNA, the CDR3 is TGTGCCAGTAGTCCCGGACAGTATAGCAATCAGCCCCAGCATTTT.

The gene calls are TRBV10-2 and TRBJ2-5, with TRBD2 matching over 8 bases. The CDR3 totals 16 residues. CDR1 and CDR2 (germline): WSHSY, SAAADI. The V segment lost 2 bases and the J segment 5 bases; nucleotides outside the gene matches: 10. CDR3 nucleotide sequence: TGCGCCAGCAGTGAGGTGCGGGGCGGGGGGACCGAGACCCAGTACTTC. This translates into CASSEVRGGGTETQYF.

The chain links TRBV2 to TRBJ1-5; maybe TRBD1 (5 bases). Between the trimmed V and J ends, which lost 6 bases and 7 bases, there was a span of 10 bases. This CDR3 region has 12 residues. Looked up from germline, CDR1 is SNHLY and CDR2 is FYNNEI. CDR3: CASRDQGQPQHF. DNA for the CDR3: TGTGCCAGCAGAGACCAGGGACAGCCCCAGCATTTT.

CDR3: CASSYRQGGNEQFF. CDR3 nucleotide sequence: TGTGCCAGCAGCTACCGACAGGGAGGCAATGAGCAGTTCTTC. The V and J genes are TRBV7-3 and TRBJ2-1, with D possibly being TRBD1 (7 bases). CDR1 is SGHTA and CDR2 is FQGTGA in the germline V gene. V was shortened by 4 bases and J by 6 bases, with 13 bases between the two germline ends. The CDR3 is made up of 14 amino acids.

This chain joins TRBV18 and TRBJ1-5; 7 bases align to TRBD1. The CDR3 is 13 residues long. Germline-derived CDR1 and CDR2 are KGHSH and LQKENI. V lost 8 bases to trimming and J lost 3 bases; unmatched junction nucleotides: 4. The chain's CDR3 is CASTTGNNQPQHF. CDR3 in DNA: TGTGCCAGCACGACAGGGAACAATCAGCCCCAGCATTTT.

This sequence joins TRBV4-1 and TRBJ1-5; D unresolved. Germline loops: CDR1 MGHRA, CDR2 YSYEKL. CDR3 size: 15 residues. Between the trimmed V and J ends, which lost 4 bases and 2 bases, there was a span of 12 bases. Here the CDR3 DNA reads TGCGCCAGCAGCCCCGATTCTATAGGCAATCAGCCCCAGCATTTT. Translation: CASSPDSIGNQPQHF.

The genes are TRBV5-1 and TRBJ2-3; 7 bases match TRBD2. CDR1 is SGHRS, CDR2 YFSETQ, per germline. The CDR3 consists of 16 residues. V gave up 0 bases and J gave up 8 bases; unmatched junction bases: 12. CDR3 sequence reads: CASSLEPGPSGGTQYF. The CDR3 DNA sequence: TGCGCCAGCAGCTTGGAGCCGGGTCCTAGCGGAGGTACGCAGTATTTT. Together with reference TRBV5-1 and TRBJ2-3, the CDR3 gives the full variable domain: KAGVTQTPRYLIKTRGQQVTLSCSPISGHRSVSWYQQTPGQGLQFLFEYFSETQRNKGNFPGRFSGRQFSNSRSEMNVSTLELGDSALYLCASSLEPGPSGGTQYFGPGTRLTVL.

The rearrangement uses TRBV5-1 and TRBJ2-1, with 7 bases identical to TRBD1. The CDR3 is 14 residues long. V gave up 0 bases and J gave up 5 bases; unmatched junction bases: 2. Germline values: CDR1 SGHRS, CDR2 YFSETQ. The CDR3 DNA follows: TGCGCCAGCAGCTTGGGGGGACAGCACAATGAGCAGTTCTTC. This gives the protein CASSLGGQHNEQFF.

The chain combines TRBV3-1 (or the pseudogene TRBV3-2) with TRBJ2-3; 10 bases are a match to TRBD2. Trimming took 4 bases from V and 6 from J; bases not matched to a gene: 10. The CDR3 consists of 16 residues. The germline V gene encodes CDR1 LGHDT and CDR2 YNNKEL (reference sequence). The CDR3 DNA is TGTGCCAGCAGCCGGGTAGCGGGGGGTTTTAGGGATACGCAGTATTTT. Translated: CASSRVAGGFRDTQYF.

The chain couples TRBV28 to TRBJ1-3, with 9 nucleotides matching TRBD1. Germline values: CDR1 MDHEN, CDR2 SYDVKM. After removal of 4 bases from V and 3 bases from J, the junction contained 4 bases not matched to a gene. The CDR3 contains 15 residues. The CDR3 loop is CASSWGQGFGNTIYF. The CDR3 bases are TGTGCCAGCAGTTGGGGACAGGGATTTGGAAACACCATATATTTT.

For this clone: Distinct nucleotide sequences in the sample also encode this CDR3. The V and J genes are TRBV6-5 and TRBJ1-1, with a weak D call TRBD1 (6 bases). The length of the CDR3 is 11 residues. With 5 bases removed from V and 5 bases from J, the gap between germline ends came to 6 bases. In germline, CDR1 is MNHEY, CDR2 SVGAGI. In DNA, the CDR3 is TGTGCCAGCAGTAGGGGGACTGAAGCTTTCTTT. This gives the protein CASSRGTEAFF.

The genes are TRBV11-2 and TRBJ1-3; D is undetermined. V was clipped by 0 bases and J by 2 bases, with 8 bases between them. The CDR3 has 15 amino acids. Germline CDR1 and CDR2: SGHAT and FQNNGV. The CDR3 reads CASSLEPSTGNTIYF. The CDR3 DNA follows: TGTGCCAGCAGCTTAGAACCCAGTACTGGAAACACCATATATTTT.

This chain links TRBV28 with TRBJ2-7; 10 positions agree with TRBD1. V was pared by 4 bases and J by 3 bases, with 6 bases of the junction left unmatched. This CDR3 has 15 residues. CDR1 and CDR2 (germline): MDHEN, SYDVKM. CDR3 DNA sequence: TGTGCCAGCAGTTACCGGGACAGGGGCCTCTACGAGCAGTACTTC. Residues: CASSYRDRGLYEQYF.

In this sample, this clone turned up a few times. V and J are TRBV20-1 and TRBJ1-5, with D unresolved. Germline assignment: CDR1 DFQATT and CDR2 SNEGSKA (reference sequence). V lost 3 bases, J lost 2 bases, and 8 bases lay in between. The CDR3 loop spans 13 amino acids. The CDR3 DNA reads TGCAGTGCTAGTCGGCAGGGCAATCAGCCCCAGCATTTT. This translates into CSASRQGNQPQHF.

The rearrangement joins TRBV5-1 to TRBJ1-6, with D tentatively TRBD1 (5 bases). The CDR3 consists of 14 residues. The V end was cut by 4 bases, the J end by 7 bases, with 12 bases between. Germline lookup yields CDR1 SGHRS and CDR2 YFSETQ. The CDR3 region is CASSGDGGNSPLHF. CDR3 sequence (DNA): TGCGCCAGCAGCGGCGACGGGGGAAATTCACCCCTCCACTTT.

V is TRBV28 and J is TRBJ2-1; TRBD2 matches 7 bases. V was clipped by 7 bases and J by 1 base; unmatched bases: 10. CDR3 length equals 16 residues. Germline CDR1 is MDHEN and CDR2 is SYDVKM. CDR3 region: CASNQVLGGSYNEQFF. CDR3 nucleotide sequence: TGTGCCAGCAATCAGGTTTTGGGAGGGTCCTACAATGAGCAGTTCTTC.

This clone has just one count. The chain recombines TRBV15 with TRBJ1-5, with D unclear. Trimming cost V 2 bases and J 0 bases, with 14 bases left between them. Germline-derived CDR1 and CDR2 are LNHNV and YYDKDF (reference sequence). This CDR3 is built from 17 residues. The CDR3 DNA reads as TGTGCCACCAGCAGACAACGGGGAGAAAGTAGCAATCAGCCCCAGCATTTT. This gives the protein CATSRQRGESSNQPQHF.

The chain recombines TRBV30 with TRBJ2-3, with 8 bases identical to TRBD2. The CDR3 has 13 residues. Germline trimming cut 4 bases from V and 4 bases from J; bases unmatched to any gene: 4. CDR1 GTSNPN and CDR2 SVGIG come from the germline V gene (reference sequence). The CDR3 DNA sequence: TGTGCCTGGAACGGGGGGGCGGCAGATACGCAGTATTTT. Amino acids: CAWNGGAADTQYF.

The rearrangement uses TRBV10-3 and TRBJ2-7, with 8 positions matching TRBD2. CDR1 is ENHRY, CDR2 SYGVKD, per germline. Losses at the gene ends were 1 base for V and 2 bases for J; bases not matched to a gene: 1. The CDR3 has 14 residues. The CDR3 region has the DNA TGTGCCATCAGTGAGTTGGGACTAGCCTACGAGCAGTACTTC. Amino acids: CAISELGLAYEQYF.

J is TRBJ1-1 and V is TRBV29-1; D not certain. Trimming took off 7 bases at V and 1 base at J, with 4 bases between the two ends. CDR3 size: 10 residues. Looked up from germline, CDR1 is SQVTM and CDR2 is ANQGSEA. The CDR3 reads CSAGNTEAFF. For the CDR3, the DNA is TGCAGCGCCGGGAACACTGAAGCTTTCTTT.